The clone carrying this T cell receptor (beta chain) showed up just a few times. This sample is drawn from a study of response to subunit inactivated influenza vaccine. Trimming stripped 4 bases from V and 3 bases from J, with 16 bases between. This CDR3 region has 15 residues. CDR1 is SGDLS, CDR2 YYNGEE, per germline. MiXCR, applied by TCRdb to the RT-PCR reads, yields one record per CDR3 protein. The sample carries 300,000 to 350,000 distinct CDR3 sequences, about a fifth recorded once. This chain uses TRBV9 with TRBJ2-5; a weak D match, TRBD2 (6 bases). Sample: PBMCs from blood, taken about 20 months after vaccination. The clonotype was recovered from a man between 50 and 69 years old who received an inactivated influenza vaccine. CDR3 coding DNA: TGTGCCAGCAGCCCGGGGCCGGGGGAGAAAGAGACCCAGTACTTC. Translating gives CASSPGPGEKETQYF.